This T cell receptor (beta chain) was sequenced in a study of T cells in Graves' hyperthyroidism and ophthalmopathy. The study, taken as a whole, reports: Prediction of ophthalmopathy progression came a median roughly 6.6 months pre-onset.

The CDR3 has 15 amino acids. From germline, CDR1 is SGHDT and CDR2 YYEEEE. Losses at the gene ends were 3 bases for V and 0 bases for J; bases not matched to a gene: 5. What was amplified from RNA transcripts were TCR beta CDR3 regions. First-round RT-PCR of the TCR CDR3 relied on the HTBI primer set. TCRdb re-analysed the multiplex PCR reads in MiXCR, keeping a single row per CDR3 protein. Of a few hundred thousand distinct CDR3 sequences detected, 18% appear once; the ten largest clones hold 35% to 45%. This clonotype has ten or more counts. Its antigen remains unidentified. This clonotype originated in a man between 18 and 35 years old with Graves' ophthalmopathy. The material sequenced was blood. The gene calls are TRBV5-6 and TRBJ1-2, with 7 bases lining up with TRBD1. CDR3 coding DNA: TGTGCCAGCAGCTCTCGACAGGGTGCTAACTATGGCTACACCTTC. As protein: CASSSRQGANYGYTF.